The rows below give T cell receptor beta chains drawn from one sample of a study of T cell repertoires in cytomegalovirus infection. No antigen has been assigned to these receptors. TCRdb re-called the reads with MiXCR, one entry per CDR3 protein. This table holds some 800,000 distinct CDR3 sequences, about 29% found once. The input for sequencing was cultured CD8+ T cells from PBMCs, taken from culture after CMV antigen stimulation. All receptors derive from a human donor in good health (CMV status not recorded). Some clones in this sample may be carry-over from other donors' samples. Each CDR3 is given with its conserved first and last residue. The D gene is left open where the match is weak. Clone size is not always given. Where it is, it says once, few, many or a class for expanded clones.

j_call	clone_size	d_call	v_call	cdr3_nt	cdr3_aa
TRBJ2-2	.	.	TRBV4-3	TGCGCCAGCAGCCAAGATCCCCGGGGGGAGCTGTTTTTT	CASSQDPRGELFF
TRBJ1-2	.	.	TRBV12-3/TRBV12-4	TGTGCCAGCAGTTTATCCCCGAAATCTGGCTACACCTTC	CASSLSPKSGYTF
TRBJ2-1	few	.	TRBV7-8	TGTGCCAGCAGCTTACCTCCAGGGGGGACTGAGCAGTTCTTC	CASSLPPGGTEQFF
TRBJ2-2	.	.	TRBV18	TGTGCCAGCTCACCCGAGGGGAGGAACACCGGGGAGCTGTTTTTT	CASSPEGRNTGELFF
TRBJ1-5	.	.	TRBV27	TGTGCCAGCAAAAGTAGCAATCAGCCCCAGCATTTT	CASKSSNQPQHF
TRBJ2-3	few	TRBD2	TRBV11-1	TGTGCCAGCAGCTTAGGGGCTAGCGGGGGGTTCCGCACAGATACGCAGTATTTT	CASSLGASGGFRTDTQYF
TRBJ1-2	.	.	TRBV6-6	TGTGCCAGCAGTTACACCCCGGACAGTAACTATGGCTACACCTTC	CASSYTPDSNYGYTF
TRBJ2-5	.	.	TRBV6-5	TGTGCCAGCAGTTTCCAGCAGAGGGAGACCCAGTACTTC	CASSFQQRETQYF
TRBJ2-1	.	TRBD2	TRBV7-9	TGTGCCGCCTTCCAGGGACTAGCGGAATACAATGAGCAGTTCTTC	CAAFQGLAEYNEQFF
TRBJ2-1	.	TRBD1	TRBV27	TGTGCCAGCACTGTCAGGACAGGCAAAAATGAGCAGTTCTTC	CASTVRTGKNEQFF
TRBJ2-2	.	TRBD2	TRBV6-5	TGTGCCAGCAGTTACGCGACTAGCGGGGCCGGGGAGCTGTTTTTT	CASSYATSGAGELFF
TRBJ1-5	many	.	TRBV7-9	TGTGCCAGCAGCTCAAACTTAATCGGGACCTCTATTGATTCGCATCAGCCCCAGCATTTT	CASSSNLIGTSIDSHQPQHF
TRBJ1-5	.	.	TRBV5-6	TGTGCCAGCAGCTTCAACAGGGACAAGGGATTGAATCAGCCCCAGCATTTT	CASSFNRDKGLNQPQHF
TRBJ1-1	few	.	TRBV2	TGTGCCAGCAGTGGACAGTTGGACACTGAAGCTTTCTTT	CASSGQLDTEAFF
TRBJ2-5	.	.	TRBV20-1	TGCAGTGCTAGAGTTGTGGACTCAAGCCGGAGGTACCAAGAGACCCAGTACTTC	CSARVVDSSRRYQETQYF
TRBJ2-1	once	.	TRBV7-1	TGTGCCAGCAGCGTCAGCGCTGTAGAACAGTGGTCCAATGAGCAGTTCTTC	CASSVSAVEQWSNEQFF
TRBJ2-1	.	TRBD2	TRBV20-1	TGCAGTGCTACAGGCCCTGGGGGGGTAAGCTACAATGAGCAGTTCTTC	CSATGPGGVSYNEQFF
TRBJ2-1	.	.	TRBV27	TGTGCCAGCAGTATAACAGGGAACCCCTACAATGAGCAGTTCTTC	CASSITGNPYNEQFF
TRBJ2-1	.	TRBD2	TRBV19	TGTGCCAGTAGTATAGACCCGCCGGGACTAGCGGGGGGAAAGGAGCAGTTCTTC	CASSIDPPGLAGGKEQFF
TRBJ2-4	.	.	TRBV7-9	TGTGCCAGCAGCTTAGGGACAGCGGCCAAAAACATTCAGTACTTC	CASSLGTAAKNIQYF
TRBJ1-1	few	.	TRBV19	TGTGCCAGCAGTGTGGCGAACACTGAAGCTTTCTTT	CASSVANTEAFF
TRBJ1-2	.	.	TRBV6-1	TGTGCCAGCAGTCGGACAGCGCTCGACTATGGCTACACCTTC	CASSRTALDYGYTF
TRBJ1-5	.	.	TRBV6-1	TGTGCCAGCAGTGTTAAGGGGCAGTTTAGCAATCAGCCCCAGCATTTT	CASSVKGQFSNQPQHF
TRBJ1-2	few	.	TRBV28	TGTGCCAGCAGTTTTCTACAGAACTATGGCTACACCTTC	CASSFLQNYGYTF
TRBJ1-5	.	.	TRBV3-1	TGTGCCAGCAGTCCTGGACCGATACCCGGGGGGCAGCCCCAGCATTTT	CASSPGPIPGGQPQHF
TRBJ2-5	.	TRBD1	TRBV2	TGTGCCAGCAGTGAAAGCCCAGACAGGGTTGAGACCCAGTACTTC	CASSESPDRVETQYF
TRBJ2-2	.	.	TRBV12-3/TRBV12-4	TGTGCCAGCAGTTTGTACACTTACACCGGGGAGCCGTTTTTT	CASSLYTYTGEPFF
TRBJ1-2	.	TRBD1	TRBV7-9	TGTGCCAGCAGCTTAGGGGACAGCCTTTTCCGCGGCTACACCTTC	CASSLGDSLFRGYTF
TRBJ1-6	.	.	TRBV3-1	TGTGCCAGCAGCCGCGGGAGAGGGAGGGATTCACCCCTCCACTTT	CASSRGRGRDSPLHF
TRBJ2-1	.	.	TRBV7-7	TGTGCCAGCCTCGGACGCGTGTCCTACAATGAGCAGTTCTTC	CASLGRVSYNEQFF
TRBJ1-1	once	.	TRBV9	TGTGCCAGCAGCGTAGTGGGGGTGACTGAAGCTTTCTTT	CASSVVGVTEAFF
TRBJ2-4	many	TRBD2	TRBV20-1	TGCAGTGTGTCCAGCGGGGATGCCAAAAACATTCAGTACTTC	CSVSSGDAKNIQYF
TRBJ2-7	.	TRBD2	TRBV12-3/TRBV12-4	TGTGCCAGCAGTTACGACGCGGGGGGAGCCCCCTACGAGCAGTACTTC	CASSYDAGGAPYEQYF
TRBJ1-2	many	.	TRBV7-2	TGTGCCAGCAGCTCTTATCCCTCGGGGGGCGCGGCGAACTATGGCTACACCTTC	CASSSYPSGGAANYGYTF
TRBJ1-1	.	.	TRBV4-2	TGTGCCAGCAGCCAAGAAAAGGGGGGAACGGGTGAAGCTTTCTTT	CASSQEKGGTGEAFF
TRBJ1-5	few	.	TRBV5-6	TGTGCCAGCAGCCCCAGGAGTGGTCCCCAGCATTTT	CASSPRSGPQHF
TRBJ1-5	.	TRBD1	TRBV7-1	TGTGCCAGCAGCGTGACAGGGGGGAAATCGCCCCAGCATTTT	CASSVTGGKSPQHF
TRBJ1-5	many	TRBD1	TRBV12-3/TRBV12-4	TGTGCCAGCACCTGGACAGGGGTCGGTCAGCCCCAGCATTTT	CASTWTGVGQPQHF
TRBJ1-5	many	TRBD1	TRBV7-3	TGTGCCAGCAGCTTAGGGACAGGGATGGGTCAGCCCCAGCATTTT	CASSLGTGMGQPQHF
TRBJ2-1	few	TRBD2	TRBV7-9	TGTGCCAGCACTAGCGGGGACTACAATGAGCAGTTCTTC	CASTSGDYNEQFF
TRBJ1-5	many	.	TRBV6-2/TRBV6-3	TGTGCCAGCAGGGACGGCAATCAGCCCCAGCATTTT	CASRDGNQPQHF
TRBJ1-2	few	.	TRBV27	TGTGCCAGCAGTTGGACAGCGGGACATGGCTACACCTTC	CASSWTAGHGYTF
TRBJ2-2	few	.	TRBV18	TGTGCCAGCTCACCACCTGCCGCCCGGGAGCTGTTTTTT	CASSPPAARELFF
TRBJ1-5	few	TRBD1	TRBV19	TGTGCCACTAGAGACAGGGGAAACAATCAGCCCCAGCATTTT	CATRDRGNNQPQHF
TRBJ1-5	.	TRBD1	TRBV7-8	TGTGCCAGCAGCTTAGGACAGGGGGAGCGACAGCCCCAGCATTTT	CASSLGQGERQPQHF
TRBJ1-2	few	TRBD1	TRBV12-3/TRBV12-4	TGTGCCACCCATGGGGACAGAATTTATGGCTACACCTTC	CATHGDRIYGYTF
TRBJ1-6	.	.	TRBV12-3/TRBV12-4	TGTGCCAGCAGTTTAGGGGTTAATTCACCCCTCCACTTT	CASSLGVNSPLHF
TRBJ1-2	.	.	TRBV6-5	TGTGCCAGCAGGGTCCCCGGGCTAGGCTATGGCTACACCTTC	CASRVPGLGYGYTF
TRBJ2-2	few	TRBD1	TRBV28	TGTGCCGGGATAGACAGGGGGACCGGGGAGCTGTTTTTT	CAGIDRGTGELFF
TRBJ1-2	many	.	TRBV7-2	TGTGCCAGCAGCTTAGATCACGCAGGCGACTATGGCTACACCTTC	CASSLDHAGDYGYTF
TRBJ2-2	.	.	TRBV4-3	TGCGCCAGCAGCCAAGATAGGATGGGGGCCGAGACCGGGGAGCTGTTTTTT	CASSQDRMGAETGELFF